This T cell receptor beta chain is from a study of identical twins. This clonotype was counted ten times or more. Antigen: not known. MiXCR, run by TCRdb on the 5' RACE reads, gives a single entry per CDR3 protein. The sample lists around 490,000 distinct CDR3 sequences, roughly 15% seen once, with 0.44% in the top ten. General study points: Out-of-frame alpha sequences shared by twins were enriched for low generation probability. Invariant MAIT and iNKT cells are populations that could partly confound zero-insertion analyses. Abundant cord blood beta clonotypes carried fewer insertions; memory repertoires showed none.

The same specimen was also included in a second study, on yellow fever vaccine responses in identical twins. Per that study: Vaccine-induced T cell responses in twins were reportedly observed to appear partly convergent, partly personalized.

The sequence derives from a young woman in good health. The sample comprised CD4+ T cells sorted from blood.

The DNA for the CDR3 is TGTGCCAGCAGCTTAGGGACTTACCCAACTATAATGAACACTGAAGCTTTCTTT. This sequence encodes CASSLGTYPTIMNTEAFF. The chain joins TRBV7-8 to TRBJ1-1; D remains unclear. Trimming removed 1 base from V and 0 bases from J, with 18 bases in between. CDR1 is SGHVS and CDR2 is FQNEAQ in the germline V gene. This CDR3 has 18 residues.